Sequencing of this T cell receptor (beta chain) was carried out in a study of blood T cell repertoires in COVID-19. Across the whole study: PBMCs, B-cell-depleted T cells, or T cells were the source of the cDNA or gDNA that made up the material.

The assay was immunoSEQ multiplex PCR, and TCRdb's table has in-frame clones only and misses some. The table includes some 270,000 clones, roughly 84% detected once. This CDR3 is 14 amino acids long. The V gene's germline CDR1 is WNHNN and CDR2 SYGVQD (reference sequence). V shed 5 bases and J shed 1 base, with 8 bases lying between them. The source of this sequence is a woman in her thirties or forties who had recovered from COVID-19. Sequencing used peripheral blood. The chain joins TRBV10-1 to TRBJ2-2; perhaps TRBD1 as D (6 bases). The CDR3 loop is CASSPGQNTGELFF. Here the CDR3 DNA reads TGCGCCAGCAGTCCGGGACAGAACACCGGGGAGCTGTTTTTT.